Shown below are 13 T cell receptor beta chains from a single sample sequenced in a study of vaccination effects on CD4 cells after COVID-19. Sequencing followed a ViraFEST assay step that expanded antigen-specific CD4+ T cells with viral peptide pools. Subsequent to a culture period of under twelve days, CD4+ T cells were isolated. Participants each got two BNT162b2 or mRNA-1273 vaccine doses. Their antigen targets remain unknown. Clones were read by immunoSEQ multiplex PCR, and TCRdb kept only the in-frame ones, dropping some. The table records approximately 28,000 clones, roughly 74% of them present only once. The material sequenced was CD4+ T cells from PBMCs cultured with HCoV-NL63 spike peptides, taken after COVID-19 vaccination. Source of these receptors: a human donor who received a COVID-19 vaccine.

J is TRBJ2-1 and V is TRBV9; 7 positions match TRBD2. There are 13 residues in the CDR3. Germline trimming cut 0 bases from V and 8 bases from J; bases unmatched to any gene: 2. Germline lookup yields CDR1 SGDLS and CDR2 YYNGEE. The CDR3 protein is CASSVALADEQFF. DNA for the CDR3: TGTGCCAGCAGCGTAGCGCTAGCGGATGAGCAGTTCTTC.

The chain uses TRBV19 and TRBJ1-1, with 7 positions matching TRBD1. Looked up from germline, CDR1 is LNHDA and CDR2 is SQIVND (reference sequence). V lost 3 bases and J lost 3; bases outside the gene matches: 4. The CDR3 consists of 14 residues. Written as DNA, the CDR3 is TGTGCCAGTAGTATGGGAGACAGGGACACTGAAGCTTTCTTT. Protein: CASSMGDRDTEAFF.

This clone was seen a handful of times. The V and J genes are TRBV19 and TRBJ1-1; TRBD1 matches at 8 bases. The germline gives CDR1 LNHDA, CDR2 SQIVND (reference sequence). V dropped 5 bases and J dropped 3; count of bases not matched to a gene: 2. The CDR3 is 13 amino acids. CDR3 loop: CASSPDRDTEAFF. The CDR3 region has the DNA TGTGCCAGTAGTCCGGACAGGGACACTGAAGCTTTCTTT.

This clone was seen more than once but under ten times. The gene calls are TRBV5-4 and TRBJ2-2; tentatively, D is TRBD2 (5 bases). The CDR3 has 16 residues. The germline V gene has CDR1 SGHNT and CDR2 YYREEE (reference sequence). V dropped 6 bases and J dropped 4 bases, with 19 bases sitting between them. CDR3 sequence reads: CASTLQPGYTTGELFF. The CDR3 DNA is TGTGCCAGCACACTACAACCGGGATATACCACCGGGGAGCTGTTTTTT.

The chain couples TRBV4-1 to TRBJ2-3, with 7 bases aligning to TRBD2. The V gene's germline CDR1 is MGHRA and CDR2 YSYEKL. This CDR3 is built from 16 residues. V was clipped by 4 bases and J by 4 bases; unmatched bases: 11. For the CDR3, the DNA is TGCGCCAGCAGCCCAAACCCGACTAGCCGCTCAGATACGCAGTATTTT. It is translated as CASSPNPTSRSDTQYF.

CDR3 DNA: TGTGCCAGCAGTGACCGGGGGACAGGGGGCAAATGGGAGACCCAGTACTTC. Amino acid sequence: CASSDRGTGGKWETQYF. The V call is TRBV6-4, the J call TRBJ2-5, with TRBD1 matching 12 bases. Germline CDR1 is MRHNA and CDR2 is SNTAGT. This CDR3 is 17 amino acids long. The ends lost 2 bases at V and 5 bases at J; junction bases unmatched: 9.

CDR3 region: CASSKASSGSSTDTQYF. The CDR3 DNA is TGTGCCAGCAGCAAAGCTAGTAGCGGCTCTAGCACAGATACGCAGTATTTT. V usage is TRBV21-1 and J usage is TRBJ2-3; TRBD2 reflects the table's D call only, with no check against the DNA. TRBV21-1 counts as a pseudogene. This CDR3 contains 17 residues.

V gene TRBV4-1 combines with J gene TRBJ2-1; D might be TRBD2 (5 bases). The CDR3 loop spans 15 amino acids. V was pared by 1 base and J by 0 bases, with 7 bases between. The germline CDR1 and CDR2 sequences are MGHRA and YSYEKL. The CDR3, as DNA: TGCGCCAGCAGCCAAGGGGAGAGCTCCTACAATGAGCAGTTCTTC. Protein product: CASSQGESSYNEQFF.

The CDR3 DNA sequence: TGTGCCACCGCCGGCGGGGGGCAGGTTGTCTATGGCTACACCTTC. Translation: CATAGGGQVVYGYTF. This rearrangement joins TRBV15 to TRBJ1-2; possibly TRBD1 for D (6 bases). This CDR3 has 15 residues. The V gene's germline CDR1 is LNHNV and CDR2 YYDKDF (reference sequence). Trimming took off 8 bases at V and 4 bases at J, with 20 bases between the two ends.

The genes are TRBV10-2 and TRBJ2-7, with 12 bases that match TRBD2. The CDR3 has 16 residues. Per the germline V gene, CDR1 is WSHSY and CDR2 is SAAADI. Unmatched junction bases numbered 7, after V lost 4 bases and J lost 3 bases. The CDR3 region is CASSAPGTSGFYEQYF. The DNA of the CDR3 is TGCGCCAGCAGTGCCCCAGGGACTAGCGGGTTCTACGAGCAGTACTTC.

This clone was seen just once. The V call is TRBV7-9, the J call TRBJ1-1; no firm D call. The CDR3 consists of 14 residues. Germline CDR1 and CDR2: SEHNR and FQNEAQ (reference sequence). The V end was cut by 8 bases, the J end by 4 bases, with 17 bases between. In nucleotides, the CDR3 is TGTGCCAGCCGGTGGTATGGGGAAGGCACTGAAGCTTTCTTT. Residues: CASRWYGEGTEAFF.

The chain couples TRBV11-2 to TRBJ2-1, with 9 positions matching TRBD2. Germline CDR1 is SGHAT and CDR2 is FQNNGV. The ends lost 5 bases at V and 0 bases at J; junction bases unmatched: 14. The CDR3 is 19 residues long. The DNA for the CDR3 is TGTGCCAGCAGCACACAAAGGTCTAGCGGGATGAGCTCCTACAATGAGCAGTTCTTC. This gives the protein CASSTQRSSGMSSYNEQFF.

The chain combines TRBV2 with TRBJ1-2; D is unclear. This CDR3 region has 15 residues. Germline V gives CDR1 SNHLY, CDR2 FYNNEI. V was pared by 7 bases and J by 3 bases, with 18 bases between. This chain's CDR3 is CASTHEGSADYGYTF. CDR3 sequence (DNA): TGTGCCAGCACCCACGAGGGTTCAGCAGACTATGGCTACACCTTC.